This T cell receptor beta chain originates from a study of response to subunit inactivated influenza vaccine. Study-wide points: New T cells are recruited in small numbers by each seasonal influenza vaccination, according to the authors' suggestion.

Each CDR3 protein gets one entry after TCRdb re-called the RT-PCR reads with MiXCR. The top ten clones hold approximately 6.5% of a sample with 650,000 to 850,000 distinct CDR3 sequences, approximately 15% of them seen once. On this clonotype itself: The antigen is unknown.

With V trimmed by 3 bases and J by 8 bases, 3 bases remained unmatched. The CDR3 length is 12 residues. CDR1 DFQATT and CDR2 SNEGSKA come from the germline V gene (reference sequence). V and J are TRBV20-1 and TRBJ2-1; the match to TRBD2 covers 8 bases. This TCR derives from a man in his fifties who received an inactivated influenza vaccine. Sequenced here: PBMCs from blood, sampled roughly 2 weeks before vaccination. As DNA, the CDR3 is TGCAGTGCTAGCGGGGGGGCGGATGAGCAGTTCTTC. The encoded protein is CSASGGADEQFF.